Listed below are T cell receptor beta chains from one sample, sequenced in a study of cytomegalovirus exposure and HLA in healthy donors. Data came from immunoSEQ multiplex PCR; TCRdb stores just in-frame clones and leaves some out. The sample holds approximately 150,000 clones, over 75% seen once. The sequenced sample consisted of PBMCs. These receptors were taken from a male donor in good health and CMV-seronegative. The CDR3 runs from the conserved cysteine through the conserved F or W.

CDR3	J	V
CASSSTGYGYTF	TRBJ1-2	TRBV7-6
CASREALPEQYF	TRBJ2-7	TRBV6-1
CASSQDGVRDSPLHF	TRBJ1-6	TRBV4-1
CAIRQGANTEAFF	TRBJ1-1	TRBV10-3
CASSTQTGIREKLFF	TRBJ1-4	TRBV9
CATKFTDTQYF	TRBJ2-3	TRBV5-4
CASRYRELNTGELFF	TRBJ2-2	TRBV27
CASSEPGLARDEQFF	TRBJ2-1	TRBV5-4
CASSLNTGNTEAFF	TRBJ1-1	TRBV5-1
CAWSSDRAEEKLFF	TRBJ1-4	TRBV30
CAISDSRGGTEAFF	TRBJ1-1	TRBV10-3